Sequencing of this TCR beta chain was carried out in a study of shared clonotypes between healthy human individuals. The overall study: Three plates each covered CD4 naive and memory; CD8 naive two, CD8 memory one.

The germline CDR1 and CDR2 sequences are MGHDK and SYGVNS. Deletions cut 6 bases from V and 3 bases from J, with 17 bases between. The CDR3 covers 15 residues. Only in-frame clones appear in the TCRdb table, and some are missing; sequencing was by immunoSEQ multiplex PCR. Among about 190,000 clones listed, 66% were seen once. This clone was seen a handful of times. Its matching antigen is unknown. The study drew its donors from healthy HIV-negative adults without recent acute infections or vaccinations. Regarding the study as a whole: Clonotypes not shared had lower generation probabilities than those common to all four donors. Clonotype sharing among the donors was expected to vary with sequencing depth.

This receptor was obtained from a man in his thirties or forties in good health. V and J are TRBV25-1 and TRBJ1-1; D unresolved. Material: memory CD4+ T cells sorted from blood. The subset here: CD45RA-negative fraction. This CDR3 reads CASRAHHRDYTEAFF. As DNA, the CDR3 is TGTGCCAGCAGGGCCCACCATCGGGATTACACTGAAGCTTTCTTT.